A single sample is the source of the 12 T cell receptor beta chains below, sequenced in a study of blood T cell repertoires in COVID-19. Assay: immunoSEQ multiplex PCR; the TCRdb copy retains only in-frame clones and omits some. The repertoire consists of 160,000 or so clones, with roughly 87% occurring once and the leading ten covering 1% to 1.5%. The sequenced sample was PBMCs or T cells enriched from blood (not recorded which). All receptors derive from a human donor with acute COVID-19. The donor label of this sample is uncertain.

The V call is TRBV4-2, the J call TRBJ1-6; no reliable D call. V gave up 0 bases and J gave up 10 bases, with 4 bases separating them. Germline assignment: CDR1 LGHNA and CDR2 YNFKEQ. This CDR3 has 12 residues. The CDR3 DNA reads as TGTGCCAGCAGCCAAGATTCATCACCCCTCCACTTT. It specifies CASSQDSSPLHF.

The rearrangement links TRBV5-5 to TRBJ2-5; tentatively, D is TRBD1 (5 bases). Trimming cost V 3 bases and J 1 base, with 10 bases left between them. From germline, CDR1 is SGHKS and CDR2 YYEKEE (reference sequence). The CDR3 is 14 residues long. This chain's CDR3 is CASSSGDSQETQYF. The CDR3 DNA is TGTGCCAGCAGCTCCGGCGACAGCCAAGAGACCCAGTACTTC.

This clone was picked up one time. The chain links TRBV7-3 to TRBJ2-3; 12 bases fit TRBD1. Losses at the gene ends were 5 bases for V and 4 bases for J; bases not matched to a gene: 4. The CDR3 is 15 amino acids. Looked up from germline, CDR1 is SGHTA and CDR2 is FQGTGA. CDR3 coding DNA: TGTGCCAGCAGCCCCGGGACAGGGGGCTCAGATACGCAGTATTTT. It codes for CASSPGTGGSDTQYF.

The rearrangement joins TRBV6-5 to TRBJ2-7; D is possibly TRBD2 (7 bases). Trimming took 8 bases from V and 0 from J, leaving 17 bases between them. This CDR3 is built from 15 residues. Germline loops: CDR1 MNHEY, CDR2 SVGAGI. CDR3 bases: TGTGCCAGCGAGGGCTGGGGGGGGCTCTCCTACGAGCAGTACTTC. Amino acid sequence: CASEGWGGLSYEQYF.

The rearrangement joins TRBV2 to TRBJ2-2, with D unresolved. The V end lost 5 bases, the J end lost 2 bases, and 15 bases lay between the germline ends. Germline-derived CDR1 and CDR2 are SNHLY and FYNNEI. The CDR3 covers 16 residues. CDR3 DNA: TGTGCCAGCAGTTTTCCAGACGGAGAAAACACCGGGGAGCTGTTTTTT. It specifies CASSFPDGENTGELFF.

A single count supports this clone. At one boundary the junction diverges from the germline segment, which might be a read error. V is TRBV19 and J is TRBJ2-2; D not certain. The CDR3 runs 16 residues. Germline CDR1 LNHDA, CDR2 SQIVND (reference sequence). The CDR3 is CASNIAVTPNTGELFF. In DNA form, the CDR3 reads TGTGCCAGTAATATAGCCGTGACTCCGAACACCGGGGAGCTGTTTTTT.

The V gene is TRBV6-4, the J gene TRBJ1-5; D is undetermined. The germline V gene has CDR1 MRHNA and CDR2 SNTAGT. The CDR3 is 14 amino acids. V was clipped by 5 bases and J by 7 bases, with 15 bases between them. Written as DNA, the CDR3 is TGTGCCAGCAGTCCCGATATGACATGGCAGCCCCAGCATTTT. Translated: CASSPDMTWQPQHF.

This clone was seen a handful of times. This chain connects TRBV19 to TRBJ1-3; D remains ambiguous. CDR1 and CDR2 from the germline V gene are LNHDA and SQIVND (reference sequence). Trimming removed 4 bases at V and 0 bases at J, with 19 bases between. The CDR3 sequence is 18 residues long. The CDR3, as DNA: TGTGCCAGTAGTACATTGGCAGATGATTTTTACTCTGGAAACACCATATATTTT. Translation: CASSTLADDFYSGNTIYF.

The genes are TRBV13 and TRBJ2-6, with TRBD1 matching over 12 bases. V shed 0 bases, J shed 2 bases, and the junction held 2 bases outside the gene matches. Per germline, CDR1 PRHDT and CDR2 FYEKMQ (reference sequence). There are 18 residues in the CDR3. The CDR3 loop reads CASSLGGTGGAGANVLTF. CDR3 DNA: TGTGCCAGCAGCTTAGGGGGGACAGGGGGCGCTGGGGCCAACGTCCTGACTTTC.

J is TRBJ2-7 and V is TRBV19; perhaps TRBD2 as D (6 bases). Germline CDR1 and CDR2: LNHDA and SQIVND (reference sequence). The V end was cut by 6 bases, the J end by 5 bases, with 20 bases between. The CDR3 is 15 amino acids. DNA for the CDR3: TGTGCCAGTAGCTCTCCCGGGGGTCCCCGCGACGAGCAGTACTTC. Amino acids: CASSSPGGPRDEQYF.

V gene TRBV12-3 or TRBV12-4 combines with J gene TRBJ2-7, with 9 bases identical to TRBD1. With V trimmed by 6 bases and J by 3 bases, 3 bases remained unmatched. This CDR3 contains 13 residues. In nucleotides, the CDR3 is TGTGCCAGCAGGAGGGACAGGGTCTACGAGCAGTACTTC. Protein sequence: CASRRDRVYEQYF.

J is TRBJ1-1 and V is TRBV9; D gene ambiguous. This CDR3 has 13 residues. Germline V gene sequence: CDR1 SGDLS, CDR2 YYNGEE. V lost 4 bases, J lost 6 bases, and 13 bases lay in between. The DNA for the CDR3 is TGTGCCAGCAGCTTGGGTTCAAGCGCTGAAGCTTTCTTT. As protein: CASSLGSSAEAFF.